These 26 T cell receptor beta chains were sequenced from one sample in a study of control samples from healthy donors and cancer patients. Using immunoSEQ multiplex PCR, the repertoire was profiled, and TCRdb retains in-frame clones only, with some absent. The sample has about 140,000 clones, approximately 94% seen once. The material sequenced was blood. Source of these receptors: a man between 40 and 49 years old in good health.

The rearrangement uses TRBV4-1 and TRBJ2-1; unclear D gene. The germline CDR1 and CDR2 sequences are MGHRA and YSYEKL. Deletions cut 3 bases from V and 8 bases from J, with 11 bases between. There are 13 residues in the CDR3. CDR3 coding DNA: TGCGCCAGCAGCCAGGTCGGAAACCATGAGCAGTTCTTC. The encoded protein is CASSQVGNHEQFF.

The chain carries TRBV18 and TRBJ2-1, with TRBD2 matching over 10 bases. CDR3 length: 19 amino acids. Germline CDR1 KGHSH, CDR2 LQKENI. The V segment lost 0 bases and the J segment 1 base; nucleotides outside the gene matches: 9. Here the CDR3 reads CASSPPRSGGALSYNEQFF. In nucleotides, the CDR3 is TGTGCCAGCTCACCACCGCGAAGCGGGGGGGCCCTGTCCTACAATGAGCAGTTCTTC.

The chain carries TRBV4-1 and TRBJ1-1; 7 bases map to TRBD1. The V and J ends lost 0 bases and 7 bases, in that order; junction bases with no gene match: 11. Germline V lookup: CDR1 MGHRA, CDR2 YSYEKL. The CDR3 extends over 16 amino acids. The CDR3 loop reads CASSQEKKQGTSEAFF. The CDR3 region has the DNA TGCGCCAGCAGCCAAGAGAAAAAACAGGGGACGAGTGAAGCTTTCTTT.

The chain couples TRBV18 to TRBJ1-6, with a possible D match to TRBD1 (5 bases). V lost 3 bases and J lost 4, with 16 bases in between. This CDR3 is 17 amino acids long. Germline loops: CDR1 KGHSH, CDR2 LQKENI. The CDR3, as DNA: TGTGCCAGCTCACCTCTGAATTCCGGGACGTATAATTCACCCCTCCACTTT. Residues: CASSPLNSGTYNSPLHF.

The chain carries TRBV7-9 and TRBJ2-3; 9 bases are shared with TRBD2. Germline V CDR1 and CDR2: SEHNR, FQNEAQ (reference sequence). With 2 bases clipped from V and 0 bases from J, the junction kept 3 bases outside the gene matches. This CDR3 has 16 amino acids. The CDR3 DNA follows: TGTGCCAGCAGCTTACAGCGGGGGGACAGCACAGATACGCAGTATTTT. It codes for CASSLQRGDSTDTQYF.

The chain couples TRBV6-1 to TRBJ1-6; D ambiguous. Germline values: CDR1 MNHNS, CDR2 SASEGT. This CDR3 comprises 15 residues. V lost 3 bases, J lost 6 bases, and 12 bases lay in between. The DNA for the CDR3 is TGTGCCAGCAGTGACACTCACCCGGTTAATTCACCCCTCCACTTT. Translated: CASSDTHPVNSPLHF.

The chain has TRBV12-3 or TRBV12-4 and TRBJ1-2; no clear D gene. V was pared by 3 bases and J by 3 bases, with 8 bases between. The CDR3 sequence is 13 residues long. The chain's CDR3 is CASSFRTDYGYTF. The DNA for the CDR3 is TGTGCCAGCAGTTTCCGGACCGACTATGGCTACACCTTC.

V is TRBV7-3 and J is TRBJ2-7; 10 bases line up with TRBD2. Germline-derived CDR1 and CDR2 are SGHTA and FQGTGA. The CDR3 loop spans 15 amino acids. Trimming cost V 2 bases and J 4 bases; bases outside gene matches: 5. CDR3 residues: CASSLGPSGSYEQYF. In DNA, the CDR3 is TGTGCCAGCAGCTTAGGGCCTAGCGGGAGTTACGAGCAGTACTTC.

This chain connects TRBV7-2 to TRBJ2-7; 8 bases agree with TRBD1. V gave up 2 bases and J gave up 3 bases; unmatched junction bases: 6. Germline V lookup: CDR1 SGHTA, CDR2 FQGNSA. The CDR3 consists of 15 residues. The CDR3 coding sequence is TGTGCCAGCAGCTTACAGTCTGGGACAGGCTACGAGCAGTACTTC. Amino acids: CASSLQSGTGYEQYF.

The rearrangement joins TRBV7-9 to TRBJ1-6, with D unresolved. The CDR3 has 14 residues. V lost 4 bases to trimming and J lost 8 bases, with 12 bases between them. Looked up from germline, CDR1 is SEHNR and CDR2 is FQNEAQ (reference sequence). The CDR3 nucleotides are TGTGCCAGCAGCTCCCGTTTTGTGGATTCACCCCTCCACTTT. This translates into CASSSRFVDSPLHF.

This clone has only a few counts. The V and J genes are TRBV7-7 and TRBJ2-1; D tentatively fits TRBD1 or TRBD2 (5 bases each). The CDR3 consists of 15 residues. CDR1 is SSHAT and CDR2 is FNYEAQ in the germline V gene (reference sequence). CDR3 nucleotides: TGTGCTAGCCACCCGAGGGGCTCCTCCTACAATGAGCAGTTCTTC. Its protein product is CASHPRGSSYNEQFF.

This clone was found once. V gene TRBV12-5 combines with J gene TRBJ2-2, with TRBD2 matching over 8 bases. CDR3 length: 18 residues. CDR1 and CDR2 (germline): LGHNT, FRNRAP. Losses at the gene ends were 5 bases for V and 6 bases for J; bases not matched to a gene: 17. The CDR3: CASGPGQGAGALAGELFF. The CDR3 DNA reads as TGTGCTAGTGGTCCAGGCCAAGGAGCGGGAGCTCTTGCCGGGGAGCTGTTTTTT.

The rearrangement joins TRBV2 to TRBJ2-2; no clear D gene. CDR1 and CDR2 (germline): SNHLY, FYNNEI. The CDR3 has 15 residues. The V end lost 4 bases, the J end lost 1 base, and 10 bases lay between the germline ends. Here the CDR3 DNA reads TGTGCCAGCAGTGTACAACAGATGAACACCGGGGAGCTGTTTTTT. This translates into CASSVQQMNTGELFF.

The rearrangement joins TRBV4-1 to TRBJ1-2; 7 nucleotides match TRBD1. The J segment lost 7 bases and the V segment lost 1 base, leaving 6 bases of the junction unmatched. Germline V gene lookup returns CDR1 MGHRA and CDR2 YSYEKL. The CDR3 runs to 14 residues. CDR3 protein: CASSQVTGIGGYTF. DNA for the CDR3: TGCGCCAGCAGCCAAGTGACAGGGATCGGTGGCTACACCTTC.

V gene TRBV5-1 combines with J gene TRBJ1-3; 9 bases agree with TRBD1. In germline, CDR1 is SGHRS, CDR2 YFSETQ. J lost 4 bases, V lost 3 bases, and 5 bases had no gene match. The CDR3 length is 15 residues. CDR3: CASSSAGTGGNTIYF. As DNA, the CDR3 is TGCGCCAGCAGCTCAGCCGGGACAGGGGGAAACACCATATATTTT. Variable domain in full (rest from reference TRBV5-1 and TRBJ1-3): KAGVTQTPRYLIKTRGQQVTLSCSPISGHRSVSWYQQTPGQGLQFLFEYFSETQRNKGNFPGRFSGRQFSNSRSEMNVSTLELGDSALYLCASSSAGTGGNTIYFGEGSWLTVV.

With regard to this clone: An end of the junction differs from the germline gene, which may be a read error. The J gene is TRBJ2-7, the V gene TRBV5-1; the D is unclear. Germline V gene data show CDR1 as SGHRS and CDR2 as YFSETQ. CDR3 length: 12 residues. CDR3 sequence (DNA): TGCACCAGCAGTTATGGCACAGTGGAGCAGTACTTC. Translating gives CTSSYGTVEQYF.

The table lists this clone with a count of one. The V gene is TRBV4-3, the J gene TRBJ1-6; 9 nucleotides agree with TRBD1. The J segment lost 7 bases and the V segment lost 3 bases, leaving 4 bases of the junction unmatched. The length of the CDR3 is 15 residues. CDR1 and CDR2 (germline): LGHNA, YSLEER. The CDR3 DNA reads TGCGCCAGCAGCCAGGTGACAGGGGGGAATTCACCCCTCCACTTT. This encodes CASSQVTGGNSPLHF.

The V and J genes are TRBV5-1 and TRBJ1-2; D is unclear. The CDR3 has 15 residues. Germline CDR1 reads SGHRS; CDR2 reads YFSETQ. Trimming took 4 bases from V and 1 from J, leaving 14 bases between them. The CDR3 loop is CASSPTRTFNYGYTF. The CDR3 DNA reads as TGCGCCAGCAGCCCTACTAGGACCTTTAACTATGGCTACACCTTC.

This chain uses TRBV19 with TRBJ1-2; tentative D call: TRBD1 (6 bases). With 0 bases removed from V and 5 bases from J, the gap between germline ends came to 13 bases. CDR1 and CDR2 (germline): LNHDA, SQIVND (reference sequence). There are 15 residues in the CDR3. DNA for the CDR3: TGTGCCAGTAGTATAGATCTATGGACAGATTATGGCTACACCTTC. It yields the protein CASSIDLWTDYGYTF.

This chain uses TRBV6-5 with TRBJ1-2; 10 positions agree with TRBD1. Germline trimming cut 8 bases from V and 3 bases from J; bases unmatched to any gene: 6. Germline assignment: CDR1 MNHEY and CDR2 SVGAGI. CDR3 size: 14 residues. As DNA, the CDR3 is TGTGCCAGCGGCGGGACAGGGGATCACTATGGCTACACCTTC. Translation gives CASGGTGDHYGYTF.

The rearrangement uses TRBV19 and TRBJ2-1; no firm D call. V lost 2 bases to trimming and J lost 2 bases, with 10 bases between them. This CDR3 comprises 15 residues. Germline CDR1 and CDR2: LNHDA and SQIVND (reference sequence). In nucleotides, the CDR3 is TGTGCCAGTAGTATACCACTCACTACCTACAATGAGCAGTTCTTC. This codes for CASSIPLTTYNEQFF. The entire variable domain, with the rest obtained from reference TRBV19 and TRBJ2-1, is as follows: DGGITQSPKYLFRKEGQNVTLSCEQNLNHDAMYWYRQDPGQGLRLIYYSQIVNDFQKGDIAEGYSVSREKKESFPLTVTSAQKNPTAFYLCASSIPLTTYNEQFFGPGTRLTVL.

The chain carries TRBV5-4 and TRBJ1-2; no definite D call. The length of the CDR3 is 15 residues. Trimming cost V 0 bases and J 2 bases, with 11 bases left between them. CDR1 and CDR2 (germline): SGHNT, YYREEE (reference sequence). The CDR3 DNA reads as TGTGCCAGCAGCTTGGACCCAATGACCAACTATGGCTACACCTTC. This gives the protein CASSLDPMTNYGYTF.

The gene calls are TRBV5-1 and TRBJ1-5; D not certain. This CDR3 comprises 15 residues. V lost 0 bases, J lost 6 bases, and 13 bases lay in between. Looked up from germline, CDR1 is SGHRS and CDR2 is YFSETQ. The CDR3 sequence is CASSLESRGSQPQHF. The CDR3 DNA sequence: TGCGCCAGCAGCTTGGAGTCTCGGGGAAGTCAGCCCCAGCATTTT.

With regard to this clone: This CDR3 is also generated by other DNA sequences in the sample. The chain is built from TRBV7-2 and TRBJ2-3; TRBD1 is a possible D gene (5 bases). The CDR3 covers 17 residues. Germline CDR1 and CDR2: SGHTA and FQGNSA. With 5 bases removed from V and 0 bases from J, the gap between germline ends came to 18 bases. The CDR3 protein is CASSLRWGATSTDTQYF. CDR3 DNA sequence: TGTGCCAGCAGCCTCCGGTGGGGCGCTACTAGCACAGATACGCAGTATTTT.

The V and J genes are TRBV24-1 and TRBJ1-1; D perhaps matches TRBD1 (6 bases). The CDR3 is 14 amino acids. Trimming took 5 bases from V and 6 from J, leaving 15 bases between them. Germline CDR1 is KGHDR and CDR2 is SFDVKD. The CDR3 DNA follows: TGTGCCACCAGTGTTACAGGGAGTGGGGCTGAAGCTTTCTTT. Translating gives CATSVTGSGAEAFF.

The gene calls are TRBV3-1 (or the pseudogene TRBV3-2) and TRBJ1-2; D gene unclear. This CDR3 region has 14 residues. V was clipped by 4 bases and J by 2 bases, with 11 bases between them. Germline V gene lookup returns CDR1 LGHDT and CDR2 YNNKEL (reference sequence). The CDR3 spells CASSLLTENYGYTF. Here the CDR3 DNA reads TGTGCCAGCAGCCTACTTACAGAAAACTATGGCTACACCTTC.